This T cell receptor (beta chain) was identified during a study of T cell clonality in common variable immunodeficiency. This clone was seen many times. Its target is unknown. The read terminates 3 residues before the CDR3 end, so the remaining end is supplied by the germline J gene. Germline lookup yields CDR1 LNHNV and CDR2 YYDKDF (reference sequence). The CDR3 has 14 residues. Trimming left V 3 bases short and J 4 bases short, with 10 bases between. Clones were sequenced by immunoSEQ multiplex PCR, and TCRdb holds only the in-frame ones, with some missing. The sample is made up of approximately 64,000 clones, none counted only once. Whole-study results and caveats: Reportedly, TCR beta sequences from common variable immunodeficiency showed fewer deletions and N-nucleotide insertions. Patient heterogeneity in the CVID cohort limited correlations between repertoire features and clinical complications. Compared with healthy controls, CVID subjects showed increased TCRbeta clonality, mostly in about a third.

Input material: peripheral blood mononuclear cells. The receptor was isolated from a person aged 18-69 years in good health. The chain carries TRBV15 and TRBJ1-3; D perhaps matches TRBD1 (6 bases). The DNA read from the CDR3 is TGTGCCACCAGCAGGGCTGGACAGGGAAACACC. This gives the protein CATSRAGQGNT. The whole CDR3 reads CATSRAGQGNTIYF.